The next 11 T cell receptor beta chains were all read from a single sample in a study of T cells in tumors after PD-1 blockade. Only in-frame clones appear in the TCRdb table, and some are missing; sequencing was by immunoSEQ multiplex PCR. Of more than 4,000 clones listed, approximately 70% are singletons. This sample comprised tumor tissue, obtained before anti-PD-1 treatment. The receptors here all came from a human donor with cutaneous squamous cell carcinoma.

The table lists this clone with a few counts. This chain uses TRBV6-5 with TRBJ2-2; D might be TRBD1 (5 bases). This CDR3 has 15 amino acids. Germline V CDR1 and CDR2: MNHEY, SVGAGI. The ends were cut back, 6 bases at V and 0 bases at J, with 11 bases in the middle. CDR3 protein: CASSWGRANTGELFF. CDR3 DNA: TGTGCCAGCAGCTGGGGCAGGGCGAACACCGGGGAGCTGTTTTTT.

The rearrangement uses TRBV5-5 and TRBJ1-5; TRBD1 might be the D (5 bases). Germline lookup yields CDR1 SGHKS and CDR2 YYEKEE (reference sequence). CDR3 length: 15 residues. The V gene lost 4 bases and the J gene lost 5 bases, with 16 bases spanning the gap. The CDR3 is CASSRDQMFHQPQHF. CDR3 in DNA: TGTGCCAGCAGCCGGGACCAAATGTTCCATCAGCCCCAGCATTTT.

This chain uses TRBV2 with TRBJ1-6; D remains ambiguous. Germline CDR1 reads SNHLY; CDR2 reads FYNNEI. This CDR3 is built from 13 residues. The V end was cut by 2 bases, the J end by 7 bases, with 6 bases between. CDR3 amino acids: CASSEQWNSPLHF. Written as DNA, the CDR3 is TGTGCCAGCAGTGAACAGTGGAATTCACCCCTCCACTTT.

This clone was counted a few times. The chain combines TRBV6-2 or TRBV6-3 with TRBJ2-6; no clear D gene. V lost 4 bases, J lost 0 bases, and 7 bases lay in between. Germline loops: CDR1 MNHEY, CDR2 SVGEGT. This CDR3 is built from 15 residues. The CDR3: CASSFGYSGANVLTF. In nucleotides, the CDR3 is TGTGCCAGCAGTTTCGGGTACTCTGGGGCCAACGTCCTGACTTTC.

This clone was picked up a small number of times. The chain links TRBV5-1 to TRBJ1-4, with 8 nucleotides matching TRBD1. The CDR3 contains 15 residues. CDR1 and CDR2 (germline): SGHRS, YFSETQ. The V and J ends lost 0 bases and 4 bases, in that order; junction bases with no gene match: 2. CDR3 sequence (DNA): TGCGCCAGCAGCTTGGGAGGACAGGGTAATGAAAAACTGTTTTTT. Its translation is CASSLGGQGNEKLFF.

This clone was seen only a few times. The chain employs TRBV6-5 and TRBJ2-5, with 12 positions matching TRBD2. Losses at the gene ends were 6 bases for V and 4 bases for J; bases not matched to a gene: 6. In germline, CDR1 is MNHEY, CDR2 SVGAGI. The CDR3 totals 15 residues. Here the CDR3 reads CASSAMTSGRETQYF. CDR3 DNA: TGTGCCAGCAGCGCGATGACTAGCGGGAGAGAGACCCAGTACTTC.

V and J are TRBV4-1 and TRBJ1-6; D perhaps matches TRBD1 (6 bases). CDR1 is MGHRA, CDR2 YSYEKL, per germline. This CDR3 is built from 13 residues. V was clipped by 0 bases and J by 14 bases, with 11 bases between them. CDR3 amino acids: CASSQDRGSTLHF. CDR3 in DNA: TGCGCCAGCAGCCAAGATAGGGGGAGTACCCTCCACTTT.

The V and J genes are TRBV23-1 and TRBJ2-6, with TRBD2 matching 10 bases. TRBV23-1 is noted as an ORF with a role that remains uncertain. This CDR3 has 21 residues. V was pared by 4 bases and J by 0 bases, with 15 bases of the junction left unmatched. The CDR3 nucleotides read TGCGCCAGCAGTCCAATCGAGGTGATACTAGCGGGGAACTCTGGGGCCAACGTCCTGACTTTC. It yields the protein CASSPIEVILAGNSGANVLTF.

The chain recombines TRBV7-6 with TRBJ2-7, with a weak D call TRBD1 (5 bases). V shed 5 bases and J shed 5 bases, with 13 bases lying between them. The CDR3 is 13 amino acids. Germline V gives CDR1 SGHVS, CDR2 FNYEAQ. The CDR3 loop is CASSPARGHEQYF. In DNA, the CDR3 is TGTGCCAGCAGCCCCGCTAGGGGCCACGAGCAGTACTTC.

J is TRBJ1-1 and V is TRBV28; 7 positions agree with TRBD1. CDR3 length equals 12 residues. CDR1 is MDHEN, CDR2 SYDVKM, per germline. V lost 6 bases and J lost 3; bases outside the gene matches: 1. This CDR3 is CASRDRDTEAFF. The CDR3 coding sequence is TGTGCCAGCAGAGACAGGGACACTGAAGCTTTCTTT.

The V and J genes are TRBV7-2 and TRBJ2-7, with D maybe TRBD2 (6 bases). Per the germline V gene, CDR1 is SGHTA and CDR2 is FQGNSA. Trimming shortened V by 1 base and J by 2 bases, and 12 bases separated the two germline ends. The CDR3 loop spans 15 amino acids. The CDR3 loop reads CASSLVPGETYEQYF. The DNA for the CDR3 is TGTGCCAGCAGCTTAGTACCGGGGGAAACCTACGAGCAGTACTTC.